This T cell receptor beta chain emerged from a study of CXCR3-negative and CXCR3-positive naive CD8 T cells. Overall study results and limits: CXCR3-positive naive cells carried more hydrophobic TRB CDR3s than CXCR3-negative ones. Comparably high diversity marked both naive subsets, whereas memory CD8+ cells had much lower diversity. For naive cells, CXCR3-negative and CXCR3-positive subsets had similar TRBV-TRBJ usage; for memory cells, usage differed.

Libraries were UMI-labeled 5' RACE TRB cDNA. TCRdb reprocessed the 5' RACE reads and reports one entry per CDR3 protein, with no DNA. This sample's table reports roughly 140,000 distinct CDR3 sequences. The length of the CDR3 is 17 residues. Germline CDR1 reads SQVTM; CDR2 reads ANQGSEA. In regard to this clonotype: The target antigen is unknown.

Researchers sorted approximately 290,000 cells of each CD8+ T cell subset in triplicate. The authors gated naive CD8+ T cells as CD45RO-CCR7+CD27+CD95-. The rearrangement uses TRBV29-1 and TRBJ2-5; TCRdb's D call of TRBD2 is untestable without DNA. The source of this sequence is a human donor in good health. Some clones in this sample may be carry-over from other donors' samples. The sample taken for sequencing was naive CXCR3+ CD8+ T cells from blood. The subset denotes: CD45RO-CCR7+CD27+CD95- naive CD8+ T cells expressing CXCR3 (TNR3+). The CDR3 sequence is CSVDGSGGRGHQETQYF.